The T cell receptor beta chain under discussion was sequenced for a study of cytomegalovirus exposure and HLA in healthy donors. Regarding this clone: The antigen remains undetermined.

Findings and caveats of the study: The authors later linked a missense DCLRE1C variant to TCR beta V- and J-gene trimming. Later analysis indicated greater clonal expansion among HLA-associated TCR beta chains than among equally common other chains. Reports described diagnosis of cytomegalovirus status by the classifier as highly specific and sensitive.

Germline CDR1 MDHEN, CDR2 SYDVKM. Trimming removed 7 bases from V and 0 bases from J, with 13 bases in between. The CDR3 is 15 amino acids. PCR amplification relied on 60 Vbeta primers (plus 13 Jbeta primers). Assay used: immunoSEQ multiplex PCR; TCRdb lists only in-frame clones, some missing. This sample has approximately 79,000 clones, with about 78% found just once. The chain has TRBV28 and TRBJ1-3, with D maybe TRBD1 (5 bases). Sample: PBMCs. This clonotype originated in a man between 35 and 55 years old in good health and CMV-seronegative. CDR3 region: CASMEGQLSGNTIYF. The CDR3 DNA reads TGTGCCAGCATGGAGGGGCAGCTCTCTGGAAACACCATATATTTT.